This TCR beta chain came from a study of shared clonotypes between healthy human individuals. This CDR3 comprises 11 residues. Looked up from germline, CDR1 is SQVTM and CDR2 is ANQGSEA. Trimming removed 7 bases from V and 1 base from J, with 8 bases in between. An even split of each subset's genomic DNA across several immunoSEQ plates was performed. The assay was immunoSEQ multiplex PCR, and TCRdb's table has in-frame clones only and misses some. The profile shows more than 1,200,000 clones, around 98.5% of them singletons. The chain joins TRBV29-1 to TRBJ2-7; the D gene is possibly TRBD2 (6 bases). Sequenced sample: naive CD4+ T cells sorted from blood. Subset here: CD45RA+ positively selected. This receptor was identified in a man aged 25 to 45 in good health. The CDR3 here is CSAGDSYEQYF. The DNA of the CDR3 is TGCAGCGCGGGAGATTCCTACGAGCAGTACTTC.